Listed below are T cell receptor beta chains from one sample, sequenced in a study of shared clonotypes between healthy human individuals. Method: immunoSEQ multiplex PCR; TCRdb's copy keeps in-frame clones and lacks some. In the table there are around 640,000 clones, 95% to 97% of which are singletons. The sample taken for sequencing was naive CD8+ T cells sorted from blood. The receptors were sampled from a woman in her twenties or thirties in good health. The CDR3 runs from the conserved cysteine through the conserved F or W. D genes are given only for firm matches. Rows give clone size only sometimes, using once, few, many, or a class for an expanded clone.

-	-	TRBV5-6	TRBJ2-1	TGTGCCAGCAGCTTGGTGGCTGAGCAGTTCTTC	CASSLVAEQFF
-	-	TRBV28	TRBJ2-1	TGTGCCAGCAGTTACGACAGGACCTCCTACAATGAGCAGTTCTTC	CASSYDRTSYNEQFF
-	-	TRBV4-1	TRBJ2-2	TGCGCCAGCAGCCATGGGGTCCCATCCGGGGAGCTGTTTTTT	CASSHGVPSGELFF
-	-	TRBV28	TRBJ2-6	TGTGCCAGCAGTGACAGTAGCTCTGGGGCCAACGTCCTGACTTTC	CASSDSSSGANVLTF
-	-	TRBV5-8	TRBJ2-7	TGTGCCAGCAGCTTGGATGCAGAGAACGAGCAGTACTTC	CASSLDAENEQYF
TRBD1	-	TRBV19	TRBJ1-5	TGTGCCAGTAGTCTTCCGAAGGGGGCTATCAATCAGCCCCAGCATTTT	CASSLPKGAINQPQHF
-	-	TRBV28	TRBJ2-3	TGTGCCAGCAGTCCCCCGATGGGGCGGGACACAGATACGCAGTATTTT	CASSPPMGRDTDTQYF
TRBD2	-	TRBV25-1	TRBJ2-1	TGTGCCAGCAGTGAATCGACTAGCGACTCCTACAATGAGCAGTTCTTC	CASSESTSDSYNEQFF
TRBD2	-	TRBV9	TRBJ2-1	TGTGCCAGCAGCGTTAGCGGGAGTGAGTGTGAGCAGTTCTTC	CASSVSGSECEQFF
-	-	TRBV6-6	TRBJ1-2	TGTGCCAGCAGTTACGGGGCAGACTATGGCTACACCTTC	CASSYGADYGYTF
-	-	TRBV6-4	TRBJ2-7	TGTGCCAACTACTCCGCCCCTCCCCAGGGAACTTACGAGCAGTACTTC	CANYSAPPQGTYEQYF
-	-	TRBV14	TRBJ1-2	TGTGCCAGCAGCCAAGATAGCCCTTACTATGGCTACACCTTC	CASSQDSPYYGYTF
TRBD1	-	TRBV4-1	TRBJ2-7	TGCGCCAGCAGCCAGGTAGGGACAGGGCTTTTAGACGAGCAGTACTTC	CASSQVGTGLLDEQYF
-	-	TRBV21-1	TRBJ2-7	TGTGCCAGCAGCAAAGCGCAGGGGAGGGTTCACTACGAGCAGTACTTC	CASSKAQGRVHYEQYF
-	-	TRBV28	TRBJ2-7	TGTGCCGCGGTGGATTCCTTTTCCTACGAGCAGTACTTC	CAAVDSFSYEQYF
TRBD1	-	TRBV9	TRBJ2-5	TGTGCCAGCAACCCCTCGGGGACAGCCGGCGAGACCCAGTACTTC	CASNPSGTAGETQYF
TRBD2	-	TRBV5-5	TRBJ2-7	TGTGCCAGCAGCTGGGGCGGCCTTCGGGAGGGCCAAAACGAGCAGTACTTC	CASSWGGLREGQNEQYF
-	-	TRBV4-2	TRBJ1-2	TGTGCCAGCAGGCCAAACACCAATTATGGCTACACCTTC	CASRPNTNYGYTF
-	-	TRBV7-9	TRBJ2-5	TGTGCCAGCAGCTTTGACCAAGAGACCCAGTACTTC	CASSFDQETQYF
-	-	TRBV28	TRBJ2-7	TGTGCCAGCAGTTTAGTTCCCGACTCCTACGAGCAGTACTTC	CASSLVPDSYEQYF
TRBD2	once	TRBV6-6	TRBJ2-5	TGTGCCAGCTTGGGGGGAGGGCCTCGGGAGACCCAGTACTTC	CASLGGGPRETQYF
-	-	TRBV19	TRBJ1-2	TGTGCCAGTAGTATAGCCGGGGAGAACTATGGCTACACCTTC	CASSIAGENYGYTF
-	-	TRBV19	TRBJ2-5	TGTGCCAGTAACGACAGGCCGCACCCGGAGACCCAGTACTTC	CASNDRPHPETQYF
-	-	TRBV20-1	TRBJ1-4	TGCAGTGCCTTTCAGGGGGAAAAACTGTTTTTT	CSAFQGEKLFF
-	-	TRBV29-1	TRBJ2-3	TGCAGCGTTGAAGATCTAGACTCGGGGCAGGGGCTAGGTAATACGCAGTATTTT	CSVEDLDSGQGLGNTQYF
-	-	TRBV5-6	TRBJ1-2	TGTGCCAGCAGCTTAAAGGGTAACAGCTATGGCTACACCTTC	CASSLKGNSYGYTF
-	-	TRBV6-5	TRBJ2-6	TGTGCCAGCAGTCGGGACATTTCTGGGGCCAACGTCCTGACTTTC	CASSRDISGANVLTF
-	-	TRBV27	TRBJ1-1	TGTGCCAGCAGTTCCTTAACGGGACAAAAGAACACTGAAGCTTTCTTT	CASSSLTGQKNTEAFF
-	-	TRBV6-1	TRBJ2-2	TGTGCCATCAGCGCTTACACCGGGGAGCTGTTTTTT	CAISAYTGELFF
TRBD1	-	TRBV7-8	TRBJ1-5	TGTGCCAGCAGCTTAGGCGGACAGGGGCAAAATCAGCCCCAGCATTTT	CASSLGGQGQNQPQHF
-	-	TRBV10-3	TRBJ1-1	TGTGCCATCAGTGAGTTTGGGGGGAGCACTGAAGCTTTCTTT	CAISEFGGSTEAFF
-	-	TRBV2	TRBJ2-7	TGTGCCAGCAGTGCCGGGACACTCAACGAGCAGTACTTC	CASSAGTLNEQYF
-	-	TRBV27	TRBJ2-7	TGTGCCAGCAGCCTGGGGCCGGGGGAAAACTACGAGCAGTACTTC	CASSLGPGENYEQYF
TRBD2	-	TRBV27	TRBJ2-3	TGTGCCAGCAGTGGACTAGCGGGAAAAGATACGCAGTATTTT	CASSGLAGKDTQYF
TRBD2	-	TRBV5-4	TRBJ2-3	TGTGCCAGCAGCTTGGCCGGGACTAGGGTTGGAGATACGCAGTATTTT	CASSLAGTRVGDTQYF
TRBD1	-	TRBV19	TRBJ2-7	TGTGCCAGTAGTAAGGACAGGGGGGTAAGGTACGAGCAGTACTTC	CASSKDRGVRYEQYF
TRBD1	-	TRBV29-1	TRBJ2-1	TGCAGCGTTGAAACAGGGGGTTTTGAGCAGTTCTTC	CSVETGGFEQFF
-	-	TRBV13	TRBJ2-7	TGTGCCAGCAGCGCAGGGTTAACAGGGAGGATCTACGAGCAGTACTTC	CASSAGLTGRIYEQYF
-	-	TRBV6-1	TRBJ2-5	TGTGCCAGCAGTGAAGTCGGAGGCGGAGAGACCCAGTACTTC	CASSEVGGGETQYF
-	-	TRBV7-9	TRBJ2-1	TGTGCCAGCAGCCTAGGTCAGGGGGGCTCCTACAATGAGCAGTTCTTC	CASSLGQGGSYNEQFF
-	-	TRBV28	TRBJ2-7	TGTGCCAGCAGTTTATCCGGTTACGAGCAGTACTTC	CASSLSGYEQYF
TRBD1	-	TRBV7-9	TRBJ2-7	TGTGCCAGCAGCTTAGCACAGGGGAGAAGCTACGAGCAGTACTTC	CASSLAQGRSYEQYF
TRBD1	-	TRBV28	TRBJ1-2	TGTGCCAGCAGTCCGATTTCTCCGGGACAGGGCTACGGCTACACCTTC	CASSPISPGQGYGYTF
-	once	TRBV7-9	TRBJ1-1	TGTGCCAGCAGCTTATCCGGGGAAGAAGCTTTCTTT	CASSLSGEEAFF
-	-	TRBV27	TRBJ2-1	TGTGCCAGCAGTTTATACTTGGCATATGAGCAGTTCTTC	CASSLYLAYEQFF
TRBD1	-	TRBV2	TRBJ1-5	TGTGCCAGCAGCGAAGGACAGGGGAATCAGCCCCAGCATTTT	CASSEGQGNQPQHF
TRBD2	-	TRBV6-5	TRBJ2-1	TGTGCCAGCACCTCGACTAGCGGGAGGGAGGGAGAGCAGTTCTTC	CASTSTSGREGEQFF
-	-	TRBV4-1	TRBJ1-1	TGCGCCAGCAGCCAAGAAGCAGGGATGAACACTGAAGCTTTCTTT	CASSQEAGMNTEAFF
TRBD2	-	TRBV19	TRBJ2-1	TGTGCCAGTTCAGCGGGAGCTTCCCTCGCGGGGGAGTTCTTC	CASSAGASLAGEFF